This paragraph covers one T cell receptor beta chain sequence. Its antigen is undetermined. The data were taken from a study of molecular identifiers for immune sequencing clone quantification. Study conclusions and caveats: Detection of one spiked Jurkat cell's TCR RNA reportedly worked in around 1 million naive cells.

The CDR3 loop spans 18 amino acids. The V gene's germline CDR1 is SGHAT and CDR2 FQNNGV. Germline trimming cut 5 bases from V and 3 bases from J; bases unmatched to any gene: 10. Naive CD8 T cells were FACS-sorted by CD8+CD4-CCR7+CD45RA+ markers. Previously described methods and listed TCR primers produced bulk TCR libraries. Using its own MiXCR run on the PCR reads, TCRdb lists one record per CDR3 protein. The sample consists of some 680,000 distinct CDR3 sequences, around 25% of them appearing once. The TCR comes from a human donor in good health. Some libraries in this study had Jurkat cell RNA spiked in. The genes are TRBV11-2 and TRBJ2-1; 13 positions match TRBD2. Sequenced input: naive CD8+ T cells from blood, with Jurkat cell RNA spiked in. Regarding subset: FACS-sorted CD8+CD4-CCR7+CD45RA+ naive T cells. The CDR3 bases are TGTGCCAGCAGCGCAGGACTAGCGGGAGACATAGTCTACAATGAGCAGTTCTTC. Its translation: CASSAGLAGDIVYNEQFF.